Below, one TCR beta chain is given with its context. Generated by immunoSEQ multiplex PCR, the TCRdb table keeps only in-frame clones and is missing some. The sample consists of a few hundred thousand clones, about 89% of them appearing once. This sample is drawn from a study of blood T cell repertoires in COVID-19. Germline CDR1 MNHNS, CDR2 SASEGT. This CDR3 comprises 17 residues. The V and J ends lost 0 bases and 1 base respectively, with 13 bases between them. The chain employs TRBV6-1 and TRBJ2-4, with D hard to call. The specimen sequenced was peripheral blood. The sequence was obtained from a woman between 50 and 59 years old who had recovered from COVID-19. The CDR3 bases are TGTGCCAGCAGTGAAGCTAATGGGCTTAGGGCCAAAAACATTCAGTACTTC. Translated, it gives CASSEANGLRAKNIQYF.